These T cell receptor beta chains were read from a single sample in a study of T cell repertoires in cytomegalovirus infection. TCRdb reanalysed the reads using MiXCR and keeps one entry per CDR3 protein. Found here are some 350,000 distinct CDR3 sequences, 15% to 20% of them singletons; the top ten hold around 8.6%. The specimen sequenced was PBMCs. The source is a human donor in good health (CMV status not recorded). Some clones in this sample may be carry-over from other donors' samples. The CDR3 runs from the conserved cysteine through the conserved F or W. The D gene is left open where the match is weak. Clone sizes are given selectively: once, few, many, or a class where the clone is expanded.

d_call,clone_size,j_call,v_call,cdr3_nt,cdr3_aa
-,many,TRBJ2-5,TRBV7-8,TGTGCCAGCAGCTTAGCGACTAGTCAAGCTGGTGAGACCCAGTACTTC,CASSLATSQAGETQYF
-,-,TRBJ1-5,TRBV19,TGTGCCAGCAAAGAAAATTACGGGTATCAGCCCCAGCATTTT,CASKENYGYQPQHF
-,few,TRBJ2-7,TRBV12-3/TRBV12-4,TGTGCCAGCAGTTTTCTCCCGGGGGCGCACTACGAGCAGTACTTC,CASSFLPGAHYEQYF
-,-,TRBJ2-7,TRBV4-1,TGCGCCAGCAGCCAAGATTTGGTTTCCTACGAGCAGTACTTC,CASSQDLVSYEQYF
-,few,TRBJ1-2,TRBV15,TGTGCCACCAGCAGAGAGTCCGGGACCTACTATGGCTACACCTTC,CATSRESGTYYGYTF
-,few,TRBJ1-6,TRBV11-2,TGTGCCAGCAGCTTTTGGGCTAAGGGGAATTCACCCCTCCACTTT,CASSFWAKGNSPLHF
TRBD2,few,TRBJ2-1,TRBV12-3/TRBV12-4,TGTGCCAGCAGGAGCGGGGGGGCTTCCTACAATGAGCAGTTCTTC,CASRSGGASYNEQFF
TRBD2,-,TRBJ2-7,TRBV10-3,TGTGCCATCAGTGGCCCCCCTAGCGGTACAACCTACGAGCAGTACTTC,CAISGPPSGTTYEQYF
-,many,TRBJ2-3,TRBV6-2/TRBV6-3,TGTGCCAGCAAAGGTTATCAAGATACGCAGTATTTT,CASKGYQDTQYF
-,-,TRBJ1-5,TRBV6-1,TGTGCCAGCGGGGGGACGGGCAATCAGCCCCAGCATTTT,CASGGTGNQPQHF
TRBD2,many,TRBJ2-7,TRBV11-2,TGTGCCAGCAGTCAAATAGCGGGAGGGGGATACGAGCAGTACTTC,CASSQIAGGGYEQYF
TRBD1,few,TRBJ2-7,TRBV11-2,TGTGCCAGCAGCTTAGGCCCCGGGGACAGAGACTACGAGCAGTACTTC,CASSLGPGDRDYEQYF
-,many,TRBJ1-2,TRBV7-9,TGTGCCAGCAGCTTAGCCCGGTGGAGAGACTATGGCTACACCTTC,CASSLARWRDYGYTF
-,few,TRBJ2-1,TRBV10-3,TGTGCCATCGCCGGGGAAAGAAGCTCTTATGAGCAGTTCTTC,CAIAGERSSYEQFF
-,once,TRBJ2-1,TRBV3-1,TGTGCCAGCAGCCAAGGGGTAGTCGTCAATGAGCAGTTCTTC,CASSQGVVVNEQFF
-,many,TRBJ1-1,TRBV19,TGTGCCAACTACAGGGAAGGGATAAGGATGAACACTGAAGCTTTCTTT,CANYREGIRMNTEAFF
TRBD1,few,TRBJ1-1,TRBV18,TGTGCCAGCTCACGGGGGACAGCGCCCATGGAAGCTTTCTTT,CASSRGTAPMEAFF
-,many,TRBJ2-5,TRBV7-2,TGTGCCAGCAGCTTAGAGGGGTTCCAGACCCAGTACTTC,CASSLEGFQTQYF
-,-,TRBJ1-6,TRBV10-3,TGTGCCATCAGTGAGGCCCAGGGGAATTCACCCCTCCACTTT,CAISEAQGNSPLHF
-,many,TRBJ2-3,TRBV7-9,TGTGCCAGCAGCTTACTAGCAGATACGCAGTATTTT,CASSLLADTQYF
-,few,TRBJ1-1,TRBV7-2,TGTGCCAGCAGCGGCCGGGCAAACACTGAAGCTTTCTTT,CASSGRANTEAFF
TRBD2,many,TRBJ2-7,TRBV7-2,TGTGCCAGCAGCCTCCTCGGACTAGCGGGAGGGAGATGGTACGAGCAGTACTTC,CASSLLGLAGGRWYEQYF
-,many,TRBJ2-1,TRBV7-2,TGTGCCAGCAGCGCCCAATTTTATACCGCTAATGAGCAGTTCTTC,CASSAQFYTANEQFF
-,few,TRBJ2-1,TRBV6-8,TGTGCCAGCAGTTACGGGGCCACCTTCAATGAGCAGTTCTTC,CASSYGATFNEQFF
-,-,TRBJ1-2,TRBV6-6,TGTGCCAGAAGTTTCTCCCCCCCGGGACGGAGAGACTATGGCTACACCTTC,CARSFSPPGRRDYGYTF
TRBD1,few,TRBJ1-4,TRBV7-9,TGTGCCAGCAGCACGACAGGGGCGGGGGAAAAACTGTTTTTT,CASSTTGAGEKLFF
-,many,TRBJ2-7,TRBV7-2,TGTGCCAGCAGCTTGGCCAGCCCAGACTACGAGCAGTACTTC,CASSLASPDYEQYF
-,few,TRBJ2-1,TRBV6-8,TGTGCTAGCCTCCAGTTGATTGGGCTCTCCAGGGGCAATGAGCAGTTCTTC,CASLQLIGLSRGNEQFF
-,-,TRBJ1-4,TRBV28,TGTGCCAGCAGTTTATATGCGACTACATATCGGGATGAAAAACTGTTTTTT,CASSLYATTYRDEKLFF
-,-,TRBJ1-5,TRBV12-3/TRBV12-4,TGTGCCAGCAGTTCCAGCGGGGTTAGCAATCAGCCCCAGCATTTT,CASSSSGVSNQPQHF
-,-,TRBJ1-2,TRBV20-1,TGCAGTGCTCCCCGAGGGGTGGGGGATGGCTACACCTTC,CSAPRGVGDGYTF
-,-,TRBJ1-4,TRBV2,TGTGCCAGCAGTGAAGCCCCGGGAGGGATCTATGAAAAACTGTTTTTT,CASSEAPGGIYEKLFF
-,few,TRBJ1-1,TRBV19,TGTGCCAGTAGCAAAACCGACAGGAGGACTGAAGCTTTCTTT,CASSKTDRRTEAFF